This TCR beta chain was found in a study of blood T cell repertoires in COVID-19. About the study: The cDNA or gDNA used as material had been derived from T cells, B-cell-depleted T cells, or PBMCs.

Germline V lookup: CDR1 KGHSH, CDR2 LQKENI. The CDR3 loop spans 16 amino acids. Trimming took 3 bases from V and 1 from J, leaving 14 bases between them. Sequenced by immunoSEQ multiplex PCR; TCRdb stores in-frame clones only, minus some. Found here are a few hundred thousand clones, 70% to 90% of them singletons; the top ten hold around 4.2%. This chain connects TRBV18 to TRBJ2-3; D is possibly TRBD2 (5 bases). The receptor was derived from a woman between 45 and 60 years old with active or convalescent COVID-19. Sequenced sample: peripheral blood. The CDR3 DNA reads TGTGCCAGCTCACCCCTCCCGCTAGCCGGCACAGATACGCAGTATTTT. Its translation is CASSPLPLAGTDTQYF.